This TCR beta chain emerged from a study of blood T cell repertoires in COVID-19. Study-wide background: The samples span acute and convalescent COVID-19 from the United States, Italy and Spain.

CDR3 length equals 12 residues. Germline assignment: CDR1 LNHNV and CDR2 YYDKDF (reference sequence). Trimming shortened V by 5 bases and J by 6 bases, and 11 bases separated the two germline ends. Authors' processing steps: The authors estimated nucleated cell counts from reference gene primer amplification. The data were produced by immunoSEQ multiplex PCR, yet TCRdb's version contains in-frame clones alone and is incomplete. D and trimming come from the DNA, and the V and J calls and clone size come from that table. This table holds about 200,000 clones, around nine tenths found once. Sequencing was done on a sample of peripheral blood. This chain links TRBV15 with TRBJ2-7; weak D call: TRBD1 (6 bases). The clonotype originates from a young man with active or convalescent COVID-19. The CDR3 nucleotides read TGTGCCACCAGCTGGACAGTCGGCGAGCAGTACTTC. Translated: CATSWTVGEQYF.